These T cell receptor beta chains were read from a single sample in a study of blood T cell repertoires in COVID-19. The data were produced by immunoSEQ multiplex PCR, yet TCRdb's version contains in-frame clones alone and is incomplete. This sample has under 200,000 clones, with around 84% found just once. The specimen sequenced was peripheral blood. These receptors originate from a woman aged 45-59 years with COVID-19, enrolled during active disease. Each CDR3 is given with its conserved first and last residue.

CASSLSRGYEQYF TRBV27
CASSHWTSGGPSTDTQYF TRBV14
CATRPSGATSTDTQYF TRBV24-1
CASINEASGNTIYF TRBV28
CATDPGTGATGELFF TRBV15
CASSETNRVGEKLFF TRBV2
CASNLQGKHYGYTF TRBV5-4
CASSGHDLLTYEQYF TRBV6-2/TRBV6-3
CASRTSGGRPKQFF TRBV5-1
CASSRDMNTEAFF TRBV11-3
CASSPLAAETQYF TRBV11-3
CASSRLGGETQYF TRBV4-1
CAWSVGTGYGNTIYF TRBV30
CARSLARGGNNQPQHF TRBV5-3
CASSQERNTEAFF TRBV4-3
CASSPRELDYNEQFF TRBV7-6
CASFDHRGPNTGELFF TRBV18
CASSGTRFGGELFF TRBV6-5
CASSSPSDRGGTEAFF TRBV7-9
CASSYNKDTYEQYF TRBV6-5
CAKESGQGPTEAFF TRBV19
CAWTAGRETQYF TRBV30
CAWSVQANQPQHF TRBV30
CASSFYRTGRYNSPLHF TRBV7-9
CASSQGLAGGLYTDTQYF TRBV3-1/TRBV3-2